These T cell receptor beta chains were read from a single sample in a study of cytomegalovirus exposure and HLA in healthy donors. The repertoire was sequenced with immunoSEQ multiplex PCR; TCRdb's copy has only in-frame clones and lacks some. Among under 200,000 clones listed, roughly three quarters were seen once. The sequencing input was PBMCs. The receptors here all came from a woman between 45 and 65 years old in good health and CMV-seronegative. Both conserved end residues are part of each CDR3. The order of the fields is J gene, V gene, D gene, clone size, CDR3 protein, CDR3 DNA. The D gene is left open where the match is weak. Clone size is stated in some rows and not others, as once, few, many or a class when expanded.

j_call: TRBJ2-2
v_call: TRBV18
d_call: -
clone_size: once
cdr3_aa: CASSPGQNTGELFF
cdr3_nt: TGTGCCAGCTCACCGGGACAGAACACCGGGGAGCTGTTTTTT

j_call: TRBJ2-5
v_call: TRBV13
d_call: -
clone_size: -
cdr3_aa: CASSLGWRADPETQYF
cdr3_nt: TGTGCCAGCAGCTTAGGTTGGCGGGCGGACCCGGAGACCCAGTACTTC

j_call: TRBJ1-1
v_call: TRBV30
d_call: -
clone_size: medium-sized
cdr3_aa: CAWEGLGSEAFF
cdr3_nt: TGTGCCTGGGAAGGACTGGGTTCTGAAGCTTTCTTT

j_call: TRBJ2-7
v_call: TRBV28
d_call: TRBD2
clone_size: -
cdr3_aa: CASSFTGLAGDEQYF
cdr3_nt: TGTGCCAGCAGTTTCACGGGGCTAGCGGGAGACGAGCAGTACTTC

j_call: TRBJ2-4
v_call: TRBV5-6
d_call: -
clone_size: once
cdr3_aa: CASSLVAGRIQNIQYF
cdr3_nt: TGTGCCAGCAGCTTGGTAGCAGGGAGGATCCAAAACATTCAGTACTTC

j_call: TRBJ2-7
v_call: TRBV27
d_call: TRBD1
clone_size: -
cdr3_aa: CASSSRQGEFYEQYF
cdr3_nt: TGTGCCAGCAGTTCACGACAGGGGGAATTCTACGAGCAGTACTTC

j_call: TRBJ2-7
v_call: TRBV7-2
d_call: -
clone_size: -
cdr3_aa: CASSSPPGRYEQYF
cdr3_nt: TGTGCCAGCAGCTCCCCTCCGGGAAGGTACGAGCAGTACTTC

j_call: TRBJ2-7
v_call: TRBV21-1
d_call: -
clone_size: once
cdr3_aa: CASSFRGQGGDQRYF
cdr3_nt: TGTGCCAGCAGCTTCCGGGGACAGGGTGGAGACCAACGGTACTTC

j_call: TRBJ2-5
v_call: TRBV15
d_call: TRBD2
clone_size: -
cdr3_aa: CATSRVQMRTSVEETQYF
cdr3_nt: TGTGCCACCAGCAGAGTCCAGATGAGGACTAGCGTTGAAGAGACCCAGTACTTC

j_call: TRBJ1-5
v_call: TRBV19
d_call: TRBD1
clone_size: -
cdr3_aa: CASSRALDREINYQPQHF
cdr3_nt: TGTGCCAGTAGTAGGGCCCTGGACAGGGAGATTAATTATCAGCCCCAGCATTTT

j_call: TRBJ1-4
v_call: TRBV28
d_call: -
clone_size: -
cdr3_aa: CASSSSPGATNEKLFF
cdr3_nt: TGTGCCAGCAGTTCCTCTCCAGGTGCAACTAATGAAAAACTGTTTTTT

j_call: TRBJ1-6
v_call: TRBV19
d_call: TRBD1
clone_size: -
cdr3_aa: CASSTGQGANNSPLHF
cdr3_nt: TGTGCCAGTAGTACCGGACAGGGGGCCAATAATTCACCCCTCCACTTT

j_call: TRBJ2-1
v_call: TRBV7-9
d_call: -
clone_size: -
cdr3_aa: CASSLFRPESYEQFF
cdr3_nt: TGTGCCAGCAGCTTATTTCGGCCGGAGTCGTACGAGCAGTTCTTC

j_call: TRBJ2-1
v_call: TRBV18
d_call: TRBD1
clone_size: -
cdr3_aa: CASAPWPGGVSSYNEQFF
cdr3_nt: TGTGCCAGCGCACCGTGGCCAGGGGGTGTGAGCTCCTACAATGAGCAGTTCTTC

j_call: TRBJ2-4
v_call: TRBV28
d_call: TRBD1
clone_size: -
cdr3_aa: CASRLGDRAQNIQYF
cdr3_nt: TGTGCCAGCAGACTCGGGGACAGGGCGCAAAACATTCAGTACTTC

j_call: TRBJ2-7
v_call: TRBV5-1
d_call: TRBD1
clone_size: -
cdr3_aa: CASSFARDRVGEQYF
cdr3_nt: TGCGCCAGCAGCTTTGCCCGGGACAGGGTTGGGGAGCAGTACTTC

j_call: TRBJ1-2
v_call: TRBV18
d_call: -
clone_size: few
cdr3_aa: CASSPQGYGYTF
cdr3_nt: TGTGCCAGCTCACCCCAGGGTTATGGCTACACCTTC

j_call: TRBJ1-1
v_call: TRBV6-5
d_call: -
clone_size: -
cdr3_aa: CASSYTGNTEAFF
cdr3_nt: TGTGCCAGCAGTTATACAGGGAACACTGAAGCTTTCTTT

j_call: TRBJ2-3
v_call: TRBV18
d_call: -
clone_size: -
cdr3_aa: CASSPRSGGVGALRTDTQYF
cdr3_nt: TGTGCCAGCTCACCACGTTCGGGGGGCGTGGGGGCCCTTCGCACAGATACGCAGTATTTT

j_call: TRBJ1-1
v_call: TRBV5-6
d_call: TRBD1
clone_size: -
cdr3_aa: CASSLGTDTEAFF
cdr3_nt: TGTGCCAGCAGCTTAGGGACAGACACTGAAGCTTTCTTT

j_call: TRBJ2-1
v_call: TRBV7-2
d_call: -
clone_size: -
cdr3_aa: CASSLTWLVENEQFF
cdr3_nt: TGTGCCAGCAGCTTAACGTGGCTGGTGGAGAATGAGCAGTTCTTC

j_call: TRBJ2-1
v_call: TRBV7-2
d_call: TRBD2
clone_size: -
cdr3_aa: CASSAPGGGVRNEQFF
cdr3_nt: TGTGCCAGCAGCGCACCCGGCGGGGGGGTTCGCAATGAGCAGTTCTTC